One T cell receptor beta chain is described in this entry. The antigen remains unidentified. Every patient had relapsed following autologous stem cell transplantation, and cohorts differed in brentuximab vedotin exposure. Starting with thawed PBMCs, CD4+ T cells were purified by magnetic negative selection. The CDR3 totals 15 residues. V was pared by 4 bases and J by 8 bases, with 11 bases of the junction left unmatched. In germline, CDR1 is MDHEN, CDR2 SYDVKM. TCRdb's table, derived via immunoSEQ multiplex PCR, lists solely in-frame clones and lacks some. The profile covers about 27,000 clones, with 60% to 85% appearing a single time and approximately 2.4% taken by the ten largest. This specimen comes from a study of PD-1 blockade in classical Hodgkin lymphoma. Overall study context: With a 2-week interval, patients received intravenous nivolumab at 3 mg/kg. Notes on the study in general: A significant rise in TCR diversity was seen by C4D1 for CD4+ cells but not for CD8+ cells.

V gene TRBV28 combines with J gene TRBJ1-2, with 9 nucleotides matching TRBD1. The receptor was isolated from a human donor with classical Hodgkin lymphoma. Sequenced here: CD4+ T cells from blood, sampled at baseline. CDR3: CASSWWGQGVSGYTF. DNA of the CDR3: TGTGCCAGCAGTTGGTGGGGACAGGGAGTGAGCGGCTACACCTTC.